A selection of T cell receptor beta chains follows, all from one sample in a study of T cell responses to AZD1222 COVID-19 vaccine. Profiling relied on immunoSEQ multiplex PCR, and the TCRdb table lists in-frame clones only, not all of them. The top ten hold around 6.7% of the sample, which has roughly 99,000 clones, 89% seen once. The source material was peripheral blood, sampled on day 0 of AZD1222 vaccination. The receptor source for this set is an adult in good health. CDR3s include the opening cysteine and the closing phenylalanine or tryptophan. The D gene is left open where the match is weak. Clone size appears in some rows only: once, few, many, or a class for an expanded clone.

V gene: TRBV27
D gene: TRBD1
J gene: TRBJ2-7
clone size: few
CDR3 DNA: TGTGCCAGCAGTCCCGGGACAGGGGCTAGTTCCTACGAGCAGTACTTC
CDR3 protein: CASSPGTGASSYEQYF

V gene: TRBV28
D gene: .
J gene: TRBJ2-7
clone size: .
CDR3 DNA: TGTGCCAGCAGAAAGACAGCCTCCTACGAGCAGTACTTC
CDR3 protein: CASRKTASYEQYF

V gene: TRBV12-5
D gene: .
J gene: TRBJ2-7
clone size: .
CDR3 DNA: TGTGCTAGTGGCCAAGGGGACGCAAGGGAGCAGTACTTC
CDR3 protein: CASGQGDAREQYF

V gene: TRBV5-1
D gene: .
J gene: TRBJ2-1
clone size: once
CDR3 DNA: TGCGCCAGCAGTACGAGGCCGATCTCTTACAATGAGCAGTTCTTC
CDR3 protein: CASSTRPISYNEQFF

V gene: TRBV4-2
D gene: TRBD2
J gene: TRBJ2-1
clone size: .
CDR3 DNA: TGTGCCAGCAGCCGCACTGGTGGAATAGCGGGAGGTGAGCAGTTCTTC
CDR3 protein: CASSRTGGIAGGEQFF

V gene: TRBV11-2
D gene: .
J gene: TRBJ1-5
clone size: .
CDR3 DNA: TGTGCCAGCAGCTTAGGGCACGACACAAATCAGCCCCAGCATTTT
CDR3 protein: CASSLGHDTNQPQHF

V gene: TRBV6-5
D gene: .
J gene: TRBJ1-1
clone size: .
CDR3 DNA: TGTGCCAGCAGCTGGGAGAACACTGAAGCTTTCTTT
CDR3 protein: CASSWENTEAFF

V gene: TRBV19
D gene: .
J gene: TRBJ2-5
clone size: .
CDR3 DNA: TGTGCCAGTAGTACCTCAGGGAGTGCGGCGACCCAGTACTTC
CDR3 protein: CASSTSGSAATQYF

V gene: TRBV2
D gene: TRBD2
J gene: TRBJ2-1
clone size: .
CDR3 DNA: TGTGCCAGCGAACTAGCGGGAAACAATGAGCAGTTCTTC
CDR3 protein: CASELAGNNEQFF

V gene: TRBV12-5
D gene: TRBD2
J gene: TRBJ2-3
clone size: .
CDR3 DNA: TGTGCTAGTGGCCAGGGACTAGCGGGAGCAGATACGCAGTATTTT
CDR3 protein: CASGQGLAGADTQYF

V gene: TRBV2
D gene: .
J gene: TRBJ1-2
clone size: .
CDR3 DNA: TGTGCCAGCAGCTTGAAGTTGTCAGACTATGGCTACACCTTC
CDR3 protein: CASSLKLSDYGYTF

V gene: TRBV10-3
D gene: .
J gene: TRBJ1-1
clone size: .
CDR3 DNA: TGTGCCATCAGCGATAGGGGTGGCACTGAAGCTTTCTTT
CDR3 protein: CAISDRGGTEAFF

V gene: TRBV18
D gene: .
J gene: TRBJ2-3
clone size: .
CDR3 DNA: TGTGCCAGCTCACCATTCGGATTAGCGACCAACACTCCCGCTAGCACAGATACGCAGTATTTT
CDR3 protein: CASSPFGLATNTPASTDTQYF

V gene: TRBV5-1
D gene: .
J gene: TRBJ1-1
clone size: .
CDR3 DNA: TGCGCCAGCAGCTTGGTGGGGGAGGGGAGCACTGAAGCTTTCTTT
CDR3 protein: CASSLVGEGSTEAFF

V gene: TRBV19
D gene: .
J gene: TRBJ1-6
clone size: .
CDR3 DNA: TGTGCCAGTAGTGACTCGGGGTTACGGGATTCACCCCTCCACTTT
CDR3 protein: CASSDSGLRDSPLHF

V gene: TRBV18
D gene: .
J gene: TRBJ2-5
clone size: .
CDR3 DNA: TGTGCCAGCTCACCGTCAAAGAGGGAGACCCAGTACTTC
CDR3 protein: CASSPSKRETQYF

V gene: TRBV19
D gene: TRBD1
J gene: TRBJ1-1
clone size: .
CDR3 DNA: TGTGCCAGTAGTCCTCGGACAGGCCCCATGAACACTGAAGCTTTCTTT
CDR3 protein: CASSPRTGPMNTEAFF

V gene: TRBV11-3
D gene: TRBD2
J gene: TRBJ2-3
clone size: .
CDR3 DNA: TGTGCCAGCAGCTTAGGCGCCGGGACTAGCGGGAGGGCCTTGGGAGATACGCAGTATTTT
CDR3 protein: CASSLGAGTSGRALGDTQYF

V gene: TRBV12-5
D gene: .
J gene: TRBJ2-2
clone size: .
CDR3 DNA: TGTGCTAGTGGTACAGGGATGAACACCGGGGAGCTGTTTTTT
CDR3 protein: CASGTGMNTGELFF

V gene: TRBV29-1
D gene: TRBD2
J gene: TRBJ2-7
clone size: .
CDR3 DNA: TGCAGCGTGATGGTAGCGGGAGTCGGCGAGCAGTACTTC
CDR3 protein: CSVMVAGVGEQYF

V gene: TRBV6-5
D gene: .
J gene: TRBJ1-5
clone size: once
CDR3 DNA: TGTGCCAGCAGTTATGGGGTTGCAGGGTATCAGCCCCAGCATTTT
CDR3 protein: CASSYGVAGYQPQHF

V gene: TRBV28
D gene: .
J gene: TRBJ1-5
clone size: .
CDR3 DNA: TGTGCCAGCAGTTTGGTGGACAATTATAGCAATCAGCCCCAGCATTTT
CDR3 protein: CASSLVDNYSNQPQHF

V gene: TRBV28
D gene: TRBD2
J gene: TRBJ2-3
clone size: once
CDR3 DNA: TGTGCCAGCCTGGCGGGAGGATTAATGGCAGATACGCAGTATTTT
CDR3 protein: CASLAGGLMADTQYF

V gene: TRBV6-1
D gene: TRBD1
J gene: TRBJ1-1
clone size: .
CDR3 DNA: TGTGCCAGCAGGGAAGGGGACAGGGGGTCGGTGACTGAAGCTTTCTTT
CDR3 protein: CASREGDRGSVTEAFF

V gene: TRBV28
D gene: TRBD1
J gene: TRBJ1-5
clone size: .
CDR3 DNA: TGTGCCAGCAGTTCGGGACAGGGTGGGAATCAGCCCCAGCATTTT
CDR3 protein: CASSSGQGGNQPQHF

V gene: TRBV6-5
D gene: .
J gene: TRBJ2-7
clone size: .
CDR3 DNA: TGTGCCAGCAGTTACAATGAGCGCACCTACGAGCAGTACTTC
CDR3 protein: CASSYNERTYEQYF

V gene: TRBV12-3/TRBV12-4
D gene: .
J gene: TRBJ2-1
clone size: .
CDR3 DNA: TGTGCCAGCAGTTACAGGGGACTAGAGCAGTTCTTC
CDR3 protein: CASSYRGLEQFF

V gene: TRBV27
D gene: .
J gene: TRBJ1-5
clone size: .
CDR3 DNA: TGTGCCAGCAGTTTAGGGGGCCCTACGGCACGGCGAGCCCAGCATTTT
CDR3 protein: CASSLGGPTARRAQHF

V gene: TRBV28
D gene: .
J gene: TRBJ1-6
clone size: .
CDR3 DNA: TGTGCCAGCAGTTTATCCCAGCCAGCCTCACCCCTCCACTTT
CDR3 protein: CASSLSQPASPLHF

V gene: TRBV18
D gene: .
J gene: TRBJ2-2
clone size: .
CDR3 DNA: TGTGCCAGCTCACCTAGGACCACCGGGGAGCTGTTTTTT
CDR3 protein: CASSPRTTGELFF

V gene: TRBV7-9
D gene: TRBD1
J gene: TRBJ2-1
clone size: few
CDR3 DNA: TGTGCCAGCAGCCCCCAAACAGGGGGGCCTAGCAATGAGCAGTTCTTC
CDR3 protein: CASSPQTGGPSNEQFF

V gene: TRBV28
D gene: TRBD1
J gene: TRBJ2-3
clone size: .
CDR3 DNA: TGTGCCAGCAGACCAACCGGGACAGGGGAGATTTATACGCAGTATTTT
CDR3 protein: CASRPTGTGEIYTQYF

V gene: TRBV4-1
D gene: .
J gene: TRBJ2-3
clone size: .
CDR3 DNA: TGCGCCAGCAGCCAGGCCCTTGGCGGGAACCCTCCAGATACGCAGTATTTT
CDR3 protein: CASSQALGGNPPDTQYF

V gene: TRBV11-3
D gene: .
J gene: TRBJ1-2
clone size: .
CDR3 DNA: TGTGCCAGCAGCTTAGGCGATGATCCCGGATATGGCTACACCTTC
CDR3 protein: CASSLGDDPGYGYTF

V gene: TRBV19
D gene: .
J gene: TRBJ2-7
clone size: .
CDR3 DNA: TGTGCCAGTAGTATAGGTAACGAGCAGTACTTC
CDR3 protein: CASSIGNEQYF

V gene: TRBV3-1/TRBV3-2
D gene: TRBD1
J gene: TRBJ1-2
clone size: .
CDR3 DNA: TGTGCCAGCAGCCAAGAGACAGGGAGTCCCTATGGCTACACCTTC
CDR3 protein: CASSQETGSPYGYTF

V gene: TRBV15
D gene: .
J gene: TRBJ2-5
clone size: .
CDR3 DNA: TGTGCCACAGGGGGGGTAGGACAAGAGACCCAGTACTTC
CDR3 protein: CATGGVGQETQYF

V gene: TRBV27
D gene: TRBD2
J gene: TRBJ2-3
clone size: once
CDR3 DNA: TGTGCCAGCAGTCCGCGGACTAGCGGGATAAGGACAGATACGCAGTATTTT
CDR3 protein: CASSPRTSGIRTDTQYF

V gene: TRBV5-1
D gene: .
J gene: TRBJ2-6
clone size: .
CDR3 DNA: TGCGCCAGCAGCTTGGGTCTGAACTCTGGGGCCAACGTCCTGACTTTC
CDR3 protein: CASSLGLNSGANVLTF

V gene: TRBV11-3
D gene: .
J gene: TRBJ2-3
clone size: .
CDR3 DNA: TGTGCCAGCAGCCGCCGGGACGACCTCACAGATACGCAGTATTTT
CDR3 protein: CASSRRDDLTDTQYF

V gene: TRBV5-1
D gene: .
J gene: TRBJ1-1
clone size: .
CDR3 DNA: TGCGCCAGCAGCTCCGAGGACAGAGAAGCTTTCTTT
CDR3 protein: CASSSEDREAFF

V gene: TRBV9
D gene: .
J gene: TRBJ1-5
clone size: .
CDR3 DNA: TGTGCCAGCAGCTCCGGGCACAGCAATCAGCCCCAGCATTTT
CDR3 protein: CASSSGHSNQPQHF

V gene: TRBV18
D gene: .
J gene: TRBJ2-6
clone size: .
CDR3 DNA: TGTGCCAGCTCACAGGGGACACTCGCCTTTTCTGGGGCCAACGTCCTGACTTTC
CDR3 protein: CASSQGTLAFSGANVLTF

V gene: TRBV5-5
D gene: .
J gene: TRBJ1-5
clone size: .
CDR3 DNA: TGTGCCAGCAGCTTGAGCAGTTATAGCAATCAGCCCCAGCATTTT
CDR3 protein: CASSLSSYSNQPQHF

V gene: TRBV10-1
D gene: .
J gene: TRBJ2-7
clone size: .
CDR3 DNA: TGCGCCAGCAGGCCCCCAAGGCCCCTCGGGCAGTACTTC
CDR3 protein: CASRPPRPLGQYF